The TCR beta chain described here comes from a study of Graves' ophthalmopathy and Graves' hyperthyroidism. This clonotype was seen many times. Its cognate antigen is unknown. RNA transcripts were the template, and TCR beta CDR3 regions were amplified from them. HTBI-primed first-round RT-PCR preceded second-round multiplex PCR. TCRdb called the multiplex PCR reads again in MiXCR, with one record for every CDR3 protein. This sample has around 1,000,000 distinct CDR3 sequences; about 38% occur once, and the top ten carry roughly 11%. This CDR3 contains 15 residues. J lost 0 bases, V lost 6 bases, and 7 bases had no gene match. Germline-derived CDR1 and CDR2 are DFQATT and SNEGSKA (reference sequence). Hyperthyroidism cases were recent diagnoses of under 2 months' duration in people aged 18 to 65. Points from the study as a whole: Most thyroid-expanded clonotypes exceeding 0.001 frequency were also found in blood. Sensitivity of approximately 70% and specificity of around 72% were achieved by the model that predicted ophthalmopathy progression.

The receptor comes from an adult man with Graves' hyperthyroidism. This rearrangement joins TRBV20-1 to TRBJ2-7; 11 bases line up with TRBD2. Sequenced input: peripheral blood or thyroid tissue (not recorded which). CDR3 DNA sequence: TGCAGTGCGACCGATACTAGCGGGAGCTCCTACGAGCAGTACTTC. Translated: CSATDTSGSSYEQYF.